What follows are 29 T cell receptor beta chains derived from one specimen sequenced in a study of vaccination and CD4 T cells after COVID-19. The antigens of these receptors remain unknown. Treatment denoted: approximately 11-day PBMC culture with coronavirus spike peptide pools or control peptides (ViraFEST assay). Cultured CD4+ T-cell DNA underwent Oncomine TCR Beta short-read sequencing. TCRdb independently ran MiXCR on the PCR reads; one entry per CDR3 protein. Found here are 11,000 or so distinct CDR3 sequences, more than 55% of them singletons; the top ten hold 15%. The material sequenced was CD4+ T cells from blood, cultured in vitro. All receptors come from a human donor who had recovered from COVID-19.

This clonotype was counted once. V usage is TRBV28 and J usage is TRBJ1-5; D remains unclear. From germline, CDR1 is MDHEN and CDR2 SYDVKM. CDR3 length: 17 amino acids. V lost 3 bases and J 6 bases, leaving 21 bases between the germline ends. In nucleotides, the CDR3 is TGTGCCAGCAGTTTGTGGGCAGTTCGGAGGGATCCTCAGCCCCAGCATTTT. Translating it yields CASSLWAVRRDPQPQHF.

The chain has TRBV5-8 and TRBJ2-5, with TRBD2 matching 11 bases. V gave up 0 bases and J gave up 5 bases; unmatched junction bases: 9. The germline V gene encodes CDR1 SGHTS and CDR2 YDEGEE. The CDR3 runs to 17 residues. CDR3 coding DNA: TGTGCCAGCAGCTTGGAAGGGCTAGCGGGAGGCGGTGAGACCCAGTACTTC. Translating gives CASSLEGLAGGGETQYF.

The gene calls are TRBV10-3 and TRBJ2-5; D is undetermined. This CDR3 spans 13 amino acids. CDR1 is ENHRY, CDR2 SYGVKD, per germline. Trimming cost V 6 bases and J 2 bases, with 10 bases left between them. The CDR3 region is CAIRRLVQETQYF. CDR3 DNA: TGTGCCATCAGACGACTCGTACAAGAGACCCAGTACTTC.

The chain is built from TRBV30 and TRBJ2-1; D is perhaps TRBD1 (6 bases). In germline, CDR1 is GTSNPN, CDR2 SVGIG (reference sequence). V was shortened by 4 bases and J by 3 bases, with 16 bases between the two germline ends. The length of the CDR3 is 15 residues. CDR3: CAWTVGGADYNEQFF. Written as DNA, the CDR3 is TGTGCCTGGACCGTAGGGGGAGCTGACTACAATGAGCAGTTCTTC.

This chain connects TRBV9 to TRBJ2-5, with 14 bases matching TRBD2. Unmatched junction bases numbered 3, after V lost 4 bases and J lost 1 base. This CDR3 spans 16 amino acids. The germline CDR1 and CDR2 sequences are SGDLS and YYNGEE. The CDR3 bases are TGTGCCAGCAGCCTGGGACTAGCGGGAGTCCAAGAGACCCAGTACTTC. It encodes CASSLGLAGVQETQYF.

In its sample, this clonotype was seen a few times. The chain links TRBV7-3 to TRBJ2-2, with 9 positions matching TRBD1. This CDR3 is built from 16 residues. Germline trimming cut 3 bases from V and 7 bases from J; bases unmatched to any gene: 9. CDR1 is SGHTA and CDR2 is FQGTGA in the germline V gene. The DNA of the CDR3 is TGTGCCAGCAGCTTGACACAGGGGGCGCTTGGCGGGGAGCTGTTTTTT. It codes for CASSLTQGALGGELFF. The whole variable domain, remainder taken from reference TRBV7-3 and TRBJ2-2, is GAGVSQTPSNKVTEKGKYVELRCDPISGHTALYWYRQSLGQGPEFLIYFQGTGAADDSGLPNDRFFAVRPEGSVSTLKIQRTERGDSAVYLCASSLTQGALGGELFFGEGSRLTVL.

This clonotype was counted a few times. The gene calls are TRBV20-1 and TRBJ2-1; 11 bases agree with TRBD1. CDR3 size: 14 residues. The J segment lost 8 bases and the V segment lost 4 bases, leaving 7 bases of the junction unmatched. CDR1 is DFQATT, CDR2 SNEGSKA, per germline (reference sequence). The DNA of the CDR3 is TGCAGTGCTACTCCGGACAGGGGGCTCGATGAGCAGTTCTTC. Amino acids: CSATPDRGLDEQFF.

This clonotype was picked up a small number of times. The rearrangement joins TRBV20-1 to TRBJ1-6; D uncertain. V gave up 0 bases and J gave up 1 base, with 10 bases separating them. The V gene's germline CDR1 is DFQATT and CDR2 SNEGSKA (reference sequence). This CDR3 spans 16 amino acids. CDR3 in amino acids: CSARENLFSYNSPLHF. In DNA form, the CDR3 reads TGCAGTGCTAGAGAGAACCTCTTTTCCTATAATTCACCCCTCCACTTT.

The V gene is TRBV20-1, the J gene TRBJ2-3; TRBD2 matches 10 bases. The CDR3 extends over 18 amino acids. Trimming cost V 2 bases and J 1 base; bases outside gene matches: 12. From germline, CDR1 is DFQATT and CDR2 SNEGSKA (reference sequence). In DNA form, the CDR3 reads TGCAGTGCTAGAAACAGCGGGAGGGCTAAGGGAGGCACAGATACGCAGTATTTT. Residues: CSARNSGRAKGGTDTQYF.

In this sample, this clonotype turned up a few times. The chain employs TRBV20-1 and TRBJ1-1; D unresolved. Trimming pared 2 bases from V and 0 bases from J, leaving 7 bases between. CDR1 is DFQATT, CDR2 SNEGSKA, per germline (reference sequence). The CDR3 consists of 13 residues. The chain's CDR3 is CSARRTVNTEAFF. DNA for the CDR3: TGCAGTGCTAGAAGGACGGTGAACACTGAAGCTTTCTTT.

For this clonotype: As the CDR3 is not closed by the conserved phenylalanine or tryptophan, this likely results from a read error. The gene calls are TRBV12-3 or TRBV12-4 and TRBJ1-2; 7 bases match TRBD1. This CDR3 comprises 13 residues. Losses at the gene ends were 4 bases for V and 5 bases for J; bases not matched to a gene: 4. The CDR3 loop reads CASSSLDRYGYTS. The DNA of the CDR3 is TGTGCCAGCAGTTCCTTGGACAGGTATGGCTACACCTCC.

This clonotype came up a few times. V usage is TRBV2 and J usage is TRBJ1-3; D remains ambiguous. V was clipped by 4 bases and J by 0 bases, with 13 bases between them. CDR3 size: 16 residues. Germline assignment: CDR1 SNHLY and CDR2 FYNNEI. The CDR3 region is CASSAWRDNSGNTIYF. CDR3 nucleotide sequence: TGTGCCAGCAGTGCGTGGCGCGACAACTCTGGAAACACCATATATTTT.

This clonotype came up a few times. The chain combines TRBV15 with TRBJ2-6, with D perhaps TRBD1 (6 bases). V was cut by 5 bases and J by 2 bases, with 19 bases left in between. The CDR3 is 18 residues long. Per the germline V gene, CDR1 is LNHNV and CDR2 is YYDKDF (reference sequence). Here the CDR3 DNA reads TGTGCCACCAGCGGCGCGGACAGTTATGGAGCTGGGGCCAACGTCCTGACTTTC. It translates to CATSGADSYGAGANVLTF.

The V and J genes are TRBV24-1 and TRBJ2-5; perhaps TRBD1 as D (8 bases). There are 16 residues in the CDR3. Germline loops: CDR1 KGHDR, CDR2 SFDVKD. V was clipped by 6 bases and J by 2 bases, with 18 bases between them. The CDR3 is CATSLGGDRLQETQYF. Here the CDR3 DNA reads TGTGCCACCAGTTTGGGAGGGGACAGGCTTCAAGAGACCCAGTACTTC.

The CDR3 DNA sequence: TGTGCCAGCAGCCGACTAGCGGGAGCTTACAATGAGCAGTTCTTC. This gives the protein CASSRLAGAYNEQFF. This chain uses TRBV14 with TRBJ2-1, with 12 bases matching TRBD2. This CDR3 has 15 residues. V lost 4 bases to trimming and J lost 4 bases; unmatched junction nucleotides: 2. Germline V gene lookup returns CDR1 SGHDN and CDR2 FVKESK.

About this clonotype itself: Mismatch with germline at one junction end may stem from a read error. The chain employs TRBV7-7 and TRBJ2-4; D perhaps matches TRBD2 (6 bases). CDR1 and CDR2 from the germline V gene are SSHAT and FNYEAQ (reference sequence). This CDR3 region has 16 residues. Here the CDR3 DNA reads TGTGCTAGCAGCTTAGGCGGGTCTGGGGGGAATAACATTCAGTACTTC. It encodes CASSLGGSGGNNIQYF. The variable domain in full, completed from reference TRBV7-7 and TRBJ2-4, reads GAGVSQSPRYKVTKRGQDVTLRCDPISSHATLYWYQQALGQGPEFLTYFNYEAQPDKSGLPSDRFSAERPEGSISTLTIQRTEQRDSAMYRCASSLGGSGGNNIQYFGAGTRLSVL.

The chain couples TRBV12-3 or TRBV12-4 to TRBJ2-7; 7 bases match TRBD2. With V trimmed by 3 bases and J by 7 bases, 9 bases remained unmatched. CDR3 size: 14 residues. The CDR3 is CASSFERGRREQYF. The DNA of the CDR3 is TGTGCCAGCAGTTTTGAGCGGGGCCGGCGGGAGCAGTACTTC.

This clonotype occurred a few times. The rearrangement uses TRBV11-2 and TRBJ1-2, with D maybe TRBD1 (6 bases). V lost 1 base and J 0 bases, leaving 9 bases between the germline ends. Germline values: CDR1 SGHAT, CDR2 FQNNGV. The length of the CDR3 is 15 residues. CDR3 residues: CASSLVGGANYGYTF. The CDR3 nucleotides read TGTGCCAGCAGCTTAGTAGGGGGGGCTAACTATGGCTACACCTTC.

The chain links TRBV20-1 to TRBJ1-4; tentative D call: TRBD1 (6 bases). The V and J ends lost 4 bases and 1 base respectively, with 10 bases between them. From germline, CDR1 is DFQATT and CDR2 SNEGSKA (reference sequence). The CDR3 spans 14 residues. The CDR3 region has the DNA TGCAGTGCTAACGAGGGGGTAACTAATGAAAAACTGTTTTTT. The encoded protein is CSANEGVTNEKLFF.

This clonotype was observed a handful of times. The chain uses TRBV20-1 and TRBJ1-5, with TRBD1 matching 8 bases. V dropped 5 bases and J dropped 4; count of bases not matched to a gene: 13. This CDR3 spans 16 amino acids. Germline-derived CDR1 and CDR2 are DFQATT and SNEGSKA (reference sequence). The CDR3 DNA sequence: TGCAGTGCTTCATTTCCTGGACAGGGTATTAATCAGCCCCAGCATTTT. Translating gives CSASFPGQGINQPQHF.

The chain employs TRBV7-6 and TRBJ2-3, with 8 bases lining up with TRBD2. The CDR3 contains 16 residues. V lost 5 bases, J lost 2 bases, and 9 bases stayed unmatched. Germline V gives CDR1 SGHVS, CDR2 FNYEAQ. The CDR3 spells CASSPIGGALTDTQYF. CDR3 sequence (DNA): TGTGCCAGCAGCCCCATCGGGGGGGCTCTCACAGATACGCAGTATTTT.

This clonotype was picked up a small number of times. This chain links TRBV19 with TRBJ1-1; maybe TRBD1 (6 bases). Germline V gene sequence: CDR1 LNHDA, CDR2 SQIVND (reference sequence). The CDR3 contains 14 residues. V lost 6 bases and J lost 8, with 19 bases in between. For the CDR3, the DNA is TGTGCCAGTAGCAGAGACAGGCTGACATCGGAAGCTTTCTTT. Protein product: CASSRDRLTSEAFF.

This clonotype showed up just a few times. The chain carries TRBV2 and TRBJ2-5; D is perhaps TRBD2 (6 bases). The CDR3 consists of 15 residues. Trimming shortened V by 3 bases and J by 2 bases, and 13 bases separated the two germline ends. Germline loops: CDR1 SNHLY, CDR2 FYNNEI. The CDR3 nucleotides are TGTGCCAGCAGTGACGGGACTCATAGGCAAGAGACCCAGTACTTC. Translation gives CASSDGTHRQETQYF.

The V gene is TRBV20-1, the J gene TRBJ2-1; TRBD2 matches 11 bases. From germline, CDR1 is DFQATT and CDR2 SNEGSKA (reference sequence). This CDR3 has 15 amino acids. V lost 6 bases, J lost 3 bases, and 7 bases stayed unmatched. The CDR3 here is CSARTGTSGYNEQFF. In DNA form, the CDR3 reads TGCAGTGCAAGGACCGGGACTAGCGGCTACAATGAGCAGTTCTTC.

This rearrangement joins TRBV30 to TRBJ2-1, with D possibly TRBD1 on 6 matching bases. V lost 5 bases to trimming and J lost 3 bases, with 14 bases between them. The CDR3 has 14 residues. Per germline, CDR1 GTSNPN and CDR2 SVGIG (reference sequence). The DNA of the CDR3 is TGTGCCTGGGAGCCCAGGGGAGTCTACAATGAGCAGTTCTTC. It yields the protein CAWEPRGVYNEQFF.

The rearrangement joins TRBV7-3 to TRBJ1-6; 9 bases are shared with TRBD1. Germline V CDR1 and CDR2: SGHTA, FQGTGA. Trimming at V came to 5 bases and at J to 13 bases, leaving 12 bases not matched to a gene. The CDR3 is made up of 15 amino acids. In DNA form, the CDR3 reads TGTGCCAGCAGCCTTTCCGGGACAGGGCCTTATCCCCTCCACTTT. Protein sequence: CASSLSGTGPYPLHF.

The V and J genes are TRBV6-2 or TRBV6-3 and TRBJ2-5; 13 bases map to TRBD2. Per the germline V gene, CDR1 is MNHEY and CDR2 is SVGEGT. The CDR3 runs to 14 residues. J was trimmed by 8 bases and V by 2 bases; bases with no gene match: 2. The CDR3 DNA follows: TGTGCCAGCAGTTACGGACTAGCGGGAGTAACCCAGTACTTC. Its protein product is CASSYGLAGVTQYF.

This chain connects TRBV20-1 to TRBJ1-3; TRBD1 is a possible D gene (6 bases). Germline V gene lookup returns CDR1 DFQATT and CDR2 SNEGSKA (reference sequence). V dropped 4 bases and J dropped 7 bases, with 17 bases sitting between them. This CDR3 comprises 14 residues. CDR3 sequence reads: CSATRPGVDNTIYF. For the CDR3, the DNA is TGCAGTGCTACACGCCCAGGGGTCGATAACACCATATATTTT.

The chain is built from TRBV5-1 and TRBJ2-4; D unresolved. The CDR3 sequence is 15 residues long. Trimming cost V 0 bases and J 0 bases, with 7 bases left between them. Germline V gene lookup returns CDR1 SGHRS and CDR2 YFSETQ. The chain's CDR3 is CASSLEPIAKNIQYF. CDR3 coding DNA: TGCGCCAGCAGCTTGGAACCTATAGCCAAAAACATTCAGTACTTC.